This T cell receptor beta chain was captured in a study of OX40 agonist ivuxolimab in advanced cancers. Study at large: Patients assigned to dose escalation were diagnosed with hepatocellular carcinoma, melanoma, renal cell or head and neck cancer.

V trimming: 5 bases; J trimming: 4 bases; junction bases outside the gene matches: 5. This CDR3 is built from 15 residues. Germline CDR1 and CDR2: SGHVS and FNYEAQ. Method: immunoSEQ multiplex PCR; TCRdb's copy keeps in-frame clones and lacks some. The repertoire has 55,000 to 75,000 clones, approximately 86% of them found once; the top ten carry less than 6.5%. Sequenced material: CD4+ or CD8+ T cells sorted from blood, taken in a trial of the OX40 agonist ivuxolimab. The gene calls are TRBV7-6 and TRBJ1-5; 10 nucleotides match TRBD1. The TCR sequence derives from an adult with an advanced solid tumor such as melanoma, head and neck, liver or kidney cancer. The CDR3 loop is CASSRGQGVNQPQHF. In nucleotides, the CDR3 is TGTGCCAGCAGCCGTGGACAGGGGGTGAATCAGCCCCAGCATTTT.